The following is a T cell receptor (beta chain) sequence with its context. Its antigen is unidentified. These data originate in a study of shared clonotypes between healthy human individuals. V was trimmed by 2 bases and J by 7 bases, leaving 14 bases between them. CDR3 length equals 15 residues. Germline V CDR1 and CDR2: LGHNA, YSLEER. The authors ran unsorted PBMC replicate PCRs on 300 ng DNA, 25,000 to 35,000 T cell genomes. Data came from immunoSEQ multiplex PCR; TCRdb stores just in-frame clones and leaves some out. The sample has about 490,000 clones, 79% seen once. Study conclusions and caveats: There were few donors, and this limited the genetic and exposure-history diversity represented.

This clonotype was sampled from a woman aged 40 to 50 in good health. Some clones in this sample may be carry-over from other donors' samples. V and J are TRBV4-3 and TRBJ2-2; the D gene could be TRBD1 or TRBD2 (5 bases each). Material: PBMCs. The CDR3 DNA reads TGCGCCAGCAGCCAACAGCCCGGGACGAACGGGGAGCTGTTTTTT. Amino acid sequence: CASSQQPGTNGELFF.